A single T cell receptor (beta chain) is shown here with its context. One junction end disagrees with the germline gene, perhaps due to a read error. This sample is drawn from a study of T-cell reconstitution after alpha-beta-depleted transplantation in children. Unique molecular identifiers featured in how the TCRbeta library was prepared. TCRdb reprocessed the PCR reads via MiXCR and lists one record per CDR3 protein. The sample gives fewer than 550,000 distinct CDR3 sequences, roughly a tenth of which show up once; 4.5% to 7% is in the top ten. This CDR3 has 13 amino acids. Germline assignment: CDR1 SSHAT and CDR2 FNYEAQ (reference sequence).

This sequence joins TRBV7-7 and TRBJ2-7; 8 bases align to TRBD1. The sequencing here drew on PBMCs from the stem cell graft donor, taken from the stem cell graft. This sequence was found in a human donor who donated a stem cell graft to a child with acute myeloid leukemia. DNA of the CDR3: TGTGCTAGCAGCTTTGACAGGGGCTACGAGCAGTACTTC. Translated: CASSFDRGYEQYF.